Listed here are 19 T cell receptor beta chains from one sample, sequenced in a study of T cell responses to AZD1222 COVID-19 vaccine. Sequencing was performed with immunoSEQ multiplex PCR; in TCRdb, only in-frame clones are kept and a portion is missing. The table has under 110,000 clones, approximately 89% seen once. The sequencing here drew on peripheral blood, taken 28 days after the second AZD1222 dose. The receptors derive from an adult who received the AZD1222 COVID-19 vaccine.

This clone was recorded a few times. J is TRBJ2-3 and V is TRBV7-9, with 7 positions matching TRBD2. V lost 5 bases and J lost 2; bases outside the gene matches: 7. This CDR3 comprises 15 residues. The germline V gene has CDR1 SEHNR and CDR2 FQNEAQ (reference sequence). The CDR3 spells CASSLTSALTDTQYF. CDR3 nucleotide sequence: TGTGCCAGCAGCCTCACTAGCGCCCTCACAGATACGCAGTATTTT.

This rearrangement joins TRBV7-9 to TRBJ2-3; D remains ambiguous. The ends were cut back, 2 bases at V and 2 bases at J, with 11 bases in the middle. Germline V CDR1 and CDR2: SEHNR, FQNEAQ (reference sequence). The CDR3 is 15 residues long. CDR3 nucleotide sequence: TGTGCCAGCAGCTTATCGACGCGGTTCACAGATACGCAGTATTTT. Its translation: CASSLSTRFTDTQYF.

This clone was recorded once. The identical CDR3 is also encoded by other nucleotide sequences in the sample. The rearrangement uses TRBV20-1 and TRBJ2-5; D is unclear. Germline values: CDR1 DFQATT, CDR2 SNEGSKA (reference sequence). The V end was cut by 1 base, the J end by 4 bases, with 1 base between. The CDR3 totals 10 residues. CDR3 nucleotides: TGCAGTGCTAGAGTAGAGACCCAGTACTTC. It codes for CSARVETQYF.

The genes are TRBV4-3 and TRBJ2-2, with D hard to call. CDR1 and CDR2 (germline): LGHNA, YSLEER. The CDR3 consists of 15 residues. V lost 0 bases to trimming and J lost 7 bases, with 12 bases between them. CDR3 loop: CASSQDEQVGGELFF. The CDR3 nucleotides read TGCGCCAGCAGCCAAGATGAGCAGGTTGGCGGGGAGCTGTTTTTT.

The CDR3 DNA reads as TGTGCCTGGACTAGCGGGAGGGCCTCTGAGCAGTTCTTC. Its translation: CAWTSGRASEQFF. The chain couples TRBV30 to TRBJ2-1; the match to TRBD2 covers 12 bases. The V gene end was trimmed by 4 bases and the J gene end by 9 bases; junction bases not matched to a gene: 4. The CDR3 has 13 amino acids. The germline V gene encodes CDR1 GTSNPN and CDR2 SVGIG (reference sequence).

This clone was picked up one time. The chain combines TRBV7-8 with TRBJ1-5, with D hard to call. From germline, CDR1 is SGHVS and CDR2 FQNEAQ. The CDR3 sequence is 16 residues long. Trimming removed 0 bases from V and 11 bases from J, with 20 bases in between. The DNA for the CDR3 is TGTGCCAGCAGCTTAGCGCGAGGACGGCCTTCTGGGACCCAGCATTTT. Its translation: CASSLARGRPSGTQHF.

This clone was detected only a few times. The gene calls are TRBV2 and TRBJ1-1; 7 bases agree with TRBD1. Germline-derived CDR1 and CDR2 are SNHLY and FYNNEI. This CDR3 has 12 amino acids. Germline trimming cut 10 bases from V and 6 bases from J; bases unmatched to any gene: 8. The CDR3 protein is CATGDRTPEAFF. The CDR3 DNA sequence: TGTGCCACAGGGGACAGAACCCCTGAAGCTTTCTTT.

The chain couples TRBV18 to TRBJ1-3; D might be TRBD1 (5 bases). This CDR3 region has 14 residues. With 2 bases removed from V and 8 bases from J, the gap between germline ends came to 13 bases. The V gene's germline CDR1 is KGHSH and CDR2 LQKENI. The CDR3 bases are TGTGCCAGCTCACCAGGGTGGGGCCGTGACACCATATATTTT. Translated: CASSPGWGRDTIYF.

The CDR3 region has the DNA TGTGCCAGCAGCCAACTCCCGGGACAGGGAGGGTCACCCCTCCACTTT. The encoded protein is CASSQLPGQGGSPLHF. The chain recombines TRBV14 with TRBJ1-6, with 9 bases identical to TRBD1. There are 16 residues in the CDR3. V gave up 2 bases and J gave up 10 bases; unmatched junction bases: 9. Germline CDR1 reads SGHDN; CDR2 reads FVKESK.

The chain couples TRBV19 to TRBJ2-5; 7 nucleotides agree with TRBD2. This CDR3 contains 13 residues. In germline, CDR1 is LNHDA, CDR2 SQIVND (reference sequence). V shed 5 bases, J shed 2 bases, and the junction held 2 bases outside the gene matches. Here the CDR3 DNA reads TGTGCCAGTAGTCGGGACTATCAAGAGACCCAGTACTTC. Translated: CASSRDYQETQYF.

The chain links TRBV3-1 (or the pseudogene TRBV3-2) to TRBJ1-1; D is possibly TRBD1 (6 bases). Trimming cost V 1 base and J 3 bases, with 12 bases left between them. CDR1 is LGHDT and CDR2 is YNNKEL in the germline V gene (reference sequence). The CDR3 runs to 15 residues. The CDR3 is CASSQGPTGYTEAFF. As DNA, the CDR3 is TGTGCCAGCAGCCAAGGGCCCACAGGGTACACTGAAGCTTTCTTT.

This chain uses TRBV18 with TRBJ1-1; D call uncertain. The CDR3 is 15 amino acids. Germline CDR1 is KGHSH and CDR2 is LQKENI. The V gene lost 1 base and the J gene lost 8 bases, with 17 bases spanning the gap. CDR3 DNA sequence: TGTGCCAGCTCACCACTTGACCCCTCGATGAGCGAAGCTTTCTTT. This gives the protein CASSPLDPSMSEAFF. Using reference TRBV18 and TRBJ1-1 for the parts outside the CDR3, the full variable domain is NAGVMQNPRHLVRRRGQEARLRCSPMKGHSHVYWYRQLPEEGLKFMVYLQKENIIDESGMPKERFSAEFPKEGPSILRIQQVVRGDSAAYFCASSPLDPSMSEAFFGQGTRLTVV.

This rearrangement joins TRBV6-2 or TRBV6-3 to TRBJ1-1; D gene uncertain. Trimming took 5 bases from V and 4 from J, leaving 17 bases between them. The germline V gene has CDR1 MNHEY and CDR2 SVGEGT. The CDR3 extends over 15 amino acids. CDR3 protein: CASSPLGVGPTEAFF. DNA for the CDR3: TGTGCCAGCAGTCCCCTTGGTGTCGGACCCACTGAAGCTTTCTTT.

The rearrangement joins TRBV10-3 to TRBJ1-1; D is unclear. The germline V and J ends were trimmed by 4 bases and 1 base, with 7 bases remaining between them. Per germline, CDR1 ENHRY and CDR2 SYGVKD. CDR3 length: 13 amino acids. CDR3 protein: CAISVRPNTEAFF. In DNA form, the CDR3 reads TGTGCCATCAGTGTTCGACCGAACACTGAAGCTTTCTTT.

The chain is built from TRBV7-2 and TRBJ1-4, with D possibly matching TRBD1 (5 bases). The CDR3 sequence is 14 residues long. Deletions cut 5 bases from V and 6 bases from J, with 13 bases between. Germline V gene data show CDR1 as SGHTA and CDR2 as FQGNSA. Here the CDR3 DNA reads TGTGCCAGCAGCGACCGGGGAGGGGATGAAAAACTGTTTTTT. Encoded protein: CASSDRGGDEKLFF.

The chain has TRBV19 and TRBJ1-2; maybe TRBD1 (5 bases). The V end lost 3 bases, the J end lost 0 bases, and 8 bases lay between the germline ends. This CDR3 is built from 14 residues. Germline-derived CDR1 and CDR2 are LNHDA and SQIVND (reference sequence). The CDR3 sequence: CASSMRQTNYGYTF. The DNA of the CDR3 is TGTGCCAGTAGTATGAGACAGACTAACTATGGCTACACCTTC. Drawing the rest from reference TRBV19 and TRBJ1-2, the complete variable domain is DGGITQSPKYLFRKEGQNVTLSCEQNLNHDAMYWYRQDPGQGLRLIYYSQIVNDFQKGDIAEGYSVSREKKESFPLTVTSAQKNPTAFYLCASSMRQTNYGYTFGSGTRLTVV.

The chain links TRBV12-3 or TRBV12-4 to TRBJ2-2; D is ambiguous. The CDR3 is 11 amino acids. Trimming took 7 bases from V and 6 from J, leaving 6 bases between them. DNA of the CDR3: TGTGCCAGCACCGTGTCCGGGGAGCTGTTTTTT. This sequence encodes CASTVSGELFF.

The CDR3 region is CASSRADYFTGELFF. The CDR3 DNA sequence: TGTGCCAGCAGCAGAGCGGACTATTTCACCGGGGAGCTGTTTTTT. The chain uses TRBV2 and TRBJ2-2; weak D call: TRBD2 (6 bases). This CDR3 region has 15 residues. CDR1 is SNHLY and CDR2 is FYNNEI in the germline V gene. V was trimmed by 6 bases and J by 4 bases, leaving 15 bases between them.

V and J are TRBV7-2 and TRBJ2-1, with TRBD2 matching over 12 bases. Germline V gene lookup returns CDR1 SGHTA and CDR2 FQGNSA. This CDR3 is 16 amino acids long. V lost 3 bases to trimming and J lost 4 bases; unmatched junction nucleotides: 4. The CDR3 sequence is CASSFGLAGKYNEQFF. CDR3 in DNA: TGTGCCAGCAGCTTCGGACTAGCGGGGAAGTACAATGAGCAGTTCTTC.